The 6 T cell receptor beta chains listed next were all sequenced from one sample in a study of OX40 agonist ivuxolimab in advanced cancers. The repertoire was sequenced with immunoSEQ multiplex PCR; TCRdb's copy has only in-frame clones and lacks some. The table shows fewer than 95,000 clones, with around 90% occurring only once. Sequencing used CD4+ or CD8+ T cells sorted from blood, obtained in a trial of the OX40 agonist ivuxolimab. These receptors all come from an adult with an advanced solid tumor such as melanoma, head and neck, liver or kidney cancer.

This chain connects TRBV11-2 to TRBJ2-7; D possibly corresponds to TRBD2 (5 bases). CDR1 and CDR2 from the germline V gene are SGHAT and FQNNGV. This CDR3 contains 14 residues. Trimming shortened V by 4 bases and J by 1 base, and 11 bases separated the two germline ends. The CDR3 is CASSSGIASYEQYF. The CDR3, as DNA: TGTGCCAGCAGCTCCGGGATCGCGTCCTACGAGCAGTACTTC.

The CDR3 here is CASSPTLAGGTGNTIYF. In DNA, the CDR3 is TGTGCCAGCTCACCAACCCTGGCAGGGGGAACTGGAAACACCATATATTTT. The chain couples TRBV18 to TRBJ1-3; 7 bases map to TRBD1. This CDR3 has 17 amino acids. The J segment lost 2 bases and the V segment lost 2 bases, leaving 9 bases of the junction unmatched. CDR1 is KGHSH and CDR2 is LQKENI in the germline V gene. Full variable domain (outside the CDR3, taken from reference TRBV18 and TRBJ1-3): NAGVMQNPRHLVRRRGQEARLRCSPMKGHSHVYWYRQLPEEGLKFMVYLQKENIIDESGMPKERFSAEFPKEGPSILRIQQVVRGDSAAYFCASSPTLAGGTGNTIYFGEGSWLTVV.

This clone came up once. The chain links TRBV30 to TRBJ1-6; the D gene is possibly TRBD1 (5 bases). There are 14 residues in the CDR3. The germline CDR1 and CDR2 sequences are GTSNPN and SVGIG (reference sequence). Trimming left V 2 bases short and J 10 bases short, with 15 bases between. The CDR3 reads CAWSSGLEGSPLHF. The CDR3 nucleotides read TGTGCCTGGAGTTCGGGACTTGAGGGGTCACCCCTCCACTTT. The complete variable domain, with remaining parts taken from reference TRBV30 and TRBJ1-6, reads SQTIHQWPATLVQPVGSPLSLECTVEGTSNPNLYWYRQAAGRGLQLLFYSVGIGQISSEVPQNLSASRPQDRQFILSSKKLLLSDSGFYLCAWSSGLEGSPLHFGNGTRLTVT.

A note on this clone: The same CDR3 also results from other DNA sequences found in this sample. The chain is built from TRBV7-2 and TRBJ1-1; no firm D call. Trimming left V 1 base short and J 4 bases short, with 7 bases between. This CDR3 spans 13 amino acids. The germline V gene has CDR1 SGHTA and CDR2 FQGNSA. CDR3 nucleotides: TGTGCCAGCAGCTTAGTAGAGGGCACTGAAGCTTTCTTT. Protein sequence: CASSLVEGTEAFF. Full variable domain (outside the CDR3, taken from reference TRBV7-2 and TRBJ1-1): GAGVSQSPSNKVTEKGKDVELRCDPISGHTALYWYRQSLGQGLEFLIYFQGNSAPDKSGLPSDRFSAERTGGSVSTLTIQRTQQEDSAVYLCASSLVEGTEAFFGQGTRLTVV.

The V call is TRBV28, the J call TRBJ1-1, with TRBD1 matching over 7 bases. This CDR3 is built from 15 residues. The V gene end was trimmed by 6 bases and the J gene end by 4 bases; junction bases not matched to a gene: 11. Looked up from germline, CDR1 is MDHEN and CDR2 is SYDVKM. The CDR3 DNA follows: TGTGCCAGCAGAGCCTCCGGGACAGCGGGCACTGAAGCTTTCTTT. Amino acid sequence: CASRASGTAGTEAFF.

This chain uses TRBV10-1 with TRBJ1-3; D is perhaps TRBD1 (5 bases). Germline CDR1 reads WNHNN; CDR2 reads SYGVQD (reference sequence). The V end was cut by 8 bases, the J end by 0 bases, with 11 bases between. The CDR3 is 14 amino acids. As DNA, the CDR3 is TGCGCCAGCGCTGGGGGAAGCTCTGGAAACACCATATATTTT. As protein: CASAGGSSGNTIYF.